The rows below give T cell receptor beta chains drawn from one sample of a study of blood T cell repertoires in COVID-19. Using immunoSEQ multiplex PCR, the repertoire was profiled, and TCRdb retains in-frame clones only, with some absent. The profile covers 250,000 to 350,000 clones, with 70% to 85% appearing a single time and more than 1.1% taken by the ten largest. Input material: peripheral blood. All receptors derive from a human donor with COVID-19, enrolled during active disease. The donor label of this sample is uncertain. The conserved cysteine and the conserved F or W are not part of the CDR3 here. The listing skips clone size in some rows; elsewhere it reads once, few, many or a size class.

cdr3_aa: ASSLALGLTGLYNEQF; clone_size: .; j_call: TRBJ2-1; v_call: TRBV5-1; cdr3_length: 16
cdr3_aa: ASSQPLQGANYGYT; clone_size: .; j_call: TRBJ1-2; v_call: TRBV5-4; cdr3_length: 14
cdr3_aa: ASSLAGPTSTEAF; clone_size: few; j_call: TRBJ1-1; v_call: TRBV7-2; cdr3_length: 13
cdr3_aa: ASSQASGGADYGYT; clone_size: .; j_call: TRBJ1-2; v_call: TRBV7-2; cdr3_length: 14
cdr3_aa: ASSKDGTGVPYEQY; clone_size: few; j_call: TRBJ2-7; v_call: TRBV21-1; cdr3_length: 14
cdr3_aa: AISEGSFTYEQY; clone_size: .; j_call: TRBJ2-7; v_call: TRBV10-3; cdr3_length: 12
cdr3_aa: ASGLSLAGARDTQY; clone_size: .; j_call: TRBJ2-3; v_call: TRBV19; cdr3_length: 14
cdr3_aa: ASSYPPQRQGNIQY; clone_size: .; j_call: TRBJ2-4; v_call: TRBV6-2/TRBV6-3; cdr3_length: 14
cdr3_aa: ASSMGGDQPQH; clone_size: .; j_call: TRBJ1-5; v_call: TRBV19; cdr3_length: 11
cdr3_aa: ASTFLAVNTGELF; clone_size: .; j_call: TRBJ2-2; v_call: TRBV7-9; cdr3_length: 13
cdr3_aa: ASSLAEHAAF; clone_size: .; j_call: TRBJ1-1; v_call: TRBV7-9; cdr3_length: 10
cdr3_aa: ASSRTDSYEQY; clone_size: .; j_call: TRBJ2-7; v_call: TRBV5-1; cdr3_length: 11
cdr3_aa: ATGTEGDTQY; clone_size: few; j_call: TRBJ2-3; v_call: TRBV19; cdr3_length: 10
cdr3_aa: ASSQELADYEQY; clone_size: .; j_call: TRBJ2-7; v_call: TRBV3-1/TRBV3-2; cdr3_length: 12
cdr3_aa: ASSNTGTGSYEQY; clone_size: .; j_call: TRBJ2-7; v_call: TRBV11-1; cdr3_length: 13
cdr3_aa: ASSFLAGGPSKYEQF; clone_size: .; j_call: TRBJ2-1; v_call: TRBV28; cdr3_length: 15
cdr3_aa: ASSYRDFAYEQY; clone_size: .; j_call: TRBJ2-7; v_call: TRBV27; cdr3_length: 12
cdr3_aa: ASSSRKGGDYGYT; clone_size: .; j_call: TRBJ1-2; v_call: TRBV7-3; cdr3_length: 13
cdr3_aa: ASSLELNRDTQY; clone_size: once; j_call: TRBJ2-3; v_call: TRBV5-1; cdr3_length: 12
cdr3_aa: ASSPRLAGGTGELF; clone_size: .; j_call: TRBJ2-2; v_call: TRBV11-2; cdr3_length: 14
cdr3_aa: AISGPQGLAGNTIY; clone_size: .; j_call: TRBJ1-3; v_call: TRBV10-3; cdr3_length: 14
cdr3_aa: ASSSSGTGVEKLF; clone_size: many; j_call: TRBJ1-4; v_call: TRBV19; cdr3_length: 13
cdr3_aa: ASTTGTGGTEAF; clone_size: .; j_call: TRBJ1-1; v_call: TRBV6-5; cdr3_length: 12
cdr3_aa: ASSLGLAGVVEQY; clone_size: few; j_call: TRBJ2-7; v_call: TRBV2; cdr3_length: 13
cdr3_aa: ASSSPPGQGNYNEQF; clone_size: .; j_call: TRBJ2-1; v_call: TRBV7-9; cdr3_length: 15
cdr3_aa: ASSLAPGGTDTQY; clone_size: .; j_call: TRBJ2-3; v_call: TRBV5-1; cdr3_length: 13
cdr3_aa: ASSRGLAPATAETQY; clone_size: .; j_call: TRBJ2-5; v_call: TRBV19; cdr3_length: 15
cdr3_aa: ASSTRLAGNQETQY; clone_size: .; j_call: TRBJ2-5; v_call: TRBV6-2/TRBV6-3; cdr3_length: 14
cdr3_aa: ASSLPLANYGYT; clone_size: .; j_call: TRBJ1-2; v_call: TRBV5-4; cdr3_length: 12
cdr3_aa: ASSPDGVSTDTQY; clone_size: .; j_call: TRBJ2-3; v_call: TRBV28; cdr3_length: 13
cdr3_aa: ASSLTGEAGEQF; clone_size: .; j_call: TRBJ2-1; v_call: TRBV5-1; cdr3_length: 12
cdr3_aa: ASSDRGLATNEKLF; clone_size: once; j_call: TRBJ1-4; v_call: TRBV10-2; cdr3_length: 14
cdr3_aa: ASSPQGRRTEAF; clone_size: few; j_call: TRBJ1-1; v_call: TRBV7-2; cdr3_length: 12
cdr3_aa: ASSFWAGGTDTQY; clone_size: .; j_call: TRBJ2-3; v_call: TRBV28; cdr3_length: 13
cdr3_aa: AISESISGTVDTQY; clone_size: once; j_call: TRBJ2-3; v_call: TRBV10-3; cdr3_length: 14
cdr3_aa: ASSTTGDNHNEQF; clone_size: .; j_call: TRBJ2-1; v_call: TRBV6-2/TRBV6-3; cdr3_length: 13
cdr3_aa: ASSVSGSGNTIY; clone_size: .; j_call: TRBJ1-3; v_call: TRBV25-1; cdr3_length: 12
cdr3_aa: ASSYSAGEGEQY; clone_size: .; j_call: TRBJ2-7; v_call: TRBV6-5; cdr3_length: 12
cdr3_aa: ASSLGRTDSSSTDTQY; clone_size: .; j_call: TRBJ2-3; v_call: TRBV5-1; cdr3_length: 16
cdr3_aa: ASSPLAGRIYEQY; clone_size: .; j_call: TRBJ2-7; v_call: TRBV4-1; cdr3_length: 13
cdr3_aa: ASSPQPTNNEQF; clone_size: .; j_call: TRBJ2-1; v_call: TRBV7-7; cdr3_length: 12
cdr3_aa: ASNKPGTYEQY; clone_size: .; j_call: TRBJ2-7; v_call: TRBV6-5; cdr3_length: 11
cdr3_aa: ATSDSGRGNQPQH; clone_size: .; j_call: TRBJ1-5; v_call: TRBV24-1; cdr3_length: 13
cdr3_aa: ASSLGTGYTGELF; clone_size: few; j_call: TRBJ2-2; v_call: TRBV7-9; cdr3_length: 13
cdr3_aa: ASSSVTSGQGDSNQPQH; clone_size: .; j_call: TRBJ1-5; v_call: TRBV28; cdr3_length: 17
cdr3_aa: ASSLVAGRETQY; clone_size: .; j_call: TRBJ2-5; v_call: TRBV5-1; cdr3_length: 12
cdr3_aa: ASSLLGTGLIMNTEAF; clone_size: .; j_call: TRBJ1-1; v_call: TRBV28; cdr3_length: 16
cdr3_aa: ASSSRTADEKLF; clone_size: .; j_call: TRBJ1-4; v_call: TRBV7-2; cdr3_length: 12
cdr3_aa: ASSFEASGGGGGTQY; clone_size: .; j_call: TRBJ2-3; v_call: TRBV7-2; cdr3_length: 15
cdr3_aa: ASRLDRGAFNYGYT; clone_size: .; j_call: TRBJ1-2; v_call: TRBV28; cdr3_length: 14
cdr3_aa: ASSLGTGETPYEQY; clone_size: .; j_call: TRBJ2-7; v_call: TRBV11-3; cdr3_length: 14
cdr3_aa: ASREPQGTQY; clone_size: .; j_call: TRBJ2-5; v_call: TRBV28; cdr3_length: 10
cdr3_aa: ASSDTGNTEAF; clone_size: .; j_call: TRBJ1-1; v_call: TRBV9; cdr3_length: 11
cdr3_aa: SVGGTDTQY; clone_size: .; j_call: TRBJ2-3; v_call: TRBV29-1; cdr3_length: 9
cdr3_aa: ASSLTGTEYNEQF; clone_size: many; j_call: TRBJ2-1; v_call: TRBV5-1; cdr3_length: 13
cdr3_aa: ASSTERPGTGELF; clone_size: .; j_call: TRBJ2-2; v_call: TRBV2; cdr3_length: 13